This paragraph reports one T cell receptor beta chain. The antigen is not known. The data are from a study of shared clonotypes between healthy human individuals. Trimming pared 5 bases from V and 5 bases from J, leaving 13 bases between. There are 14 residues in the CDR3. Germline V gives CDR1 LNHDA, CDR2 SQIVND (reference sequence). Clones were sequenced by immunoSEQ multiplex PCR, and TCRdb holds only the in-frame ones, with some missing. This repertoire shows around 1 million clones, around 80% found once; its top ten account for around 1.5%. Study-level results: Sequencing depth was expected to influence donor clonotype sharing. Clonotypes shared by all four sorted-subset donors had higher generation probabilities than non-shared clonotypes.

Memory CD4+ cells were the fraction left after CD45RA+ naive selection. The sequence came from a man aged 18 to 29 in good health. V is TRBV19 and J is TRBJ1-5, with D unclear. The sequenced sample was memory CD4+ T cells sorted from blood. Subset defined: CD45RA-negative fraction. This CDR3 reads CASSPDPRDQPQHF. CDR3 bases: TGTGCCAGTAGTCCGGACCCTCGGGATCAGCCCCAGCATTTT.